Detailed here is one T cell receptor (beta chain). Its specificity is not known. J was trimmed by 3 bases and V by 6 bases; bases with no gene match: 5. Germline CDR1 and CDR2: SQVTM and ANQGSEA. The CDR3 consists of 13 residues. The source of the sample is a study of CD8+CD57+ T cells in acquired aplastic anemia. Across the study: An average of roughly 3 ug of DNA was obtained from sorted CD4+ and CD8+ cells. The average read count for CD4+ cells in healthy donors was around 11 million. Whole-study results and caveats: Patients shared 25 to 30 CD8+ CDR3 sequences with controls.

For CDR3 and TCR beta VDJ profiling, genomic DNA was the template used. One entry per CDR3 protein results from TCRdb running MiXCR on the reads. The repertoire holds about 190,000 distinct CDR3 sequences, with about 53% as singletons. The sequence was collected from a human donor in good health, serving as a control. The sequencing input was sorted CD4+, CD8+, or CD8+CD57+ T cells (not recorded which) from PBMCs. The rearrangement joins TRBV29-1 to TRBJ1-1, with 9 bases that match TRBD1. The CDR3 nucleotides are TGCAGCGTCGAGACAGGGGGTGACACTGAAGCTTTCTTT. Amino acids: CSVETGGDTEAFF. Looking up the rest from reference TRBV29-1 and TRBJ1-1 gives the full variable domain: SAVISQKPSRDICQRGTSLTIQCQVDSQVTMMFWYRQQPGQSLTLIATANQGSEATYESGFVIDKFPISRPNLTFSTLTVSNMSPEDSSIYLCSVETGGDTEAFFGQGTRLTVV.